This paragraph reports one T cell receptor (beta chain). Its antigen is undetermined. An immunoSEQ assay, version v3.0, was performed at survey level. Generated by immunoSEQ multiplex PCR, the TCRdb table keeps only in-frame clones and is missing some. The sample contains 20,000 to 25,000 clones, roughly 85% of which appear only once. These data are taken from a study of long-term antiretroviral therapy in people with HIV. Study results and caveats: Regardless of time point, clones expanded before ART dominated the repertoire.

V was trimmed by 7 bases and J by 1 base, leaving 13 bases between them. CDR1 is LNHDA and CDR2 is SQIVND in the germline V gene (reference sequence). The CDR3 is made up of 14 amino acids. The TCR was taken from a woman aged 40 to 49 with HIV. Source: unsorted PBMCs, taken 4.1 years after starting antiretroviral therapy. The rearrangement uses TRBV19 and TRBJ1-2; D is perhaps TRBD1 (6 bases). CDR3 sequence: CASMRLQGNYGYTF. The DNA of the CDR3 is TGTGCCAGTATGCGGTTACAGGGTAACTATGGCTACACCTTC.